One and the same sample provided the 9 T cell receptor beta chains below, sequenced in a study of blood T cell repertoires in COVID-19. Repertoires were generated with immunoSEQ multiplex PCR, while TCRdb's copy carries only in-frame clones and drops some. The sample comprises around 250,000 clones, about 80% of which are singletons, and 1.9% rests with the top ten. Sequencing was carried out using peripheral blood. The receptors shown here come from a woman aged 80 or over with acute or convalescent COVID-19.

This chain uses TRBV18 with TRBJ2-7; 7 nucleotides match TRBD2. CDR1 KGHSH and CDR2 LQKENI come from the germline V gene. This CDR3 has 14 residues. Trimming at V came to 5 bases and at J to 7 bases, leaving 11 bases not matched to a gene. The CDR3, as DNA: TGTGCCAGCTCAATTCAGCGGGACTCGAAAGAGCAGTACTTC. Translation: CASSIQRDSKEQYF.

This sequence joins TRBV18 and TRBJ1-2; 7 nucleotides line up with TRBD1. Germline V CDR1 and CDR2: KGHSH, LQKENI. The V segment lost 0 bases and the J segment 8 bases; nucleotides outside the gene matches: 3. The CDR3 is made up of 13 amino acids. The CDR3 is CASSPPGRGGYTF. CDR3 sequence (DNA): TGTGCCAGCTCACCACCGGGCAGGGGGGGCTACACCTTC.

The chain recombines TRBV30 with TRBJ1-2; 12 bases fit TRBD1. J lost 7 bases, V lost 2 bases, and 5 bases had no gene match. The CDR3 contains 14 residues. Germline-derived CDR1 and CDR2 are GTSNPN and SVGIG (reference sequence). In DNA, the CDR3 is TGTGCCTGGAGTCCCGGGACAGGGGGCTTTGGCTACACCTTC. This codes for CAWSPGTGGFGYTF.

V and J are TRBV28 and TRBJ1-5; TRBD1 matches 9 bases. J lost 3 bases, V lost 4 bases, and 7 bases had no gene match. The length of the CDR3 is 16 residues. Looked up from germline, CDR1 is MDHEN and CDR2 is SYDVKM. The chain's CDR3 is CASSSPGQGFNQPQHF. CDR3 DNA sequence: TGTGCCAGCAGTTCCCCGGGACAGGGCTTCAATCAGCCCCAGCATTTT.

This clone turned up a few times. Here the CDR3 DNA reads TGCGCCAGCAGCTTGGCCATCCAAGAGACCCAGTACTTC. Translating it yields CASSLAIQETQYF. This chain uses TRBV5-1 with TRBJ2-5; D gene uncertain. Trimming took off 0 bases at V and 1 base at J, with 4 bases between the two ends. Looked up from germline, CDR1 is SGHRS and CDR2 is YFSETQ. The CDR3 contains 13 residues.

The chain links TRBV7-3 to TRBJ2-3; 7 nucleotides agree with TRBD2. Germline loops: CDR1 SGHTA, CDR2 FQGTGA. V was pared by 2 bases and J by 2 bases, with 4 bases of the junction left unmatched. The CDR3 is 15 amino acids. CDR3 amino acids: CASSLGGSVTDTQYF. DNA for the CDR3: TGTGCCAGCAGCTTAGGCGGGAGCGTCACAGATACGCAGTATTTT.

This clone was counted at least ten times. This sequence joins TRBV3-1 (or the pseudogene TRBV3-2) and TRBJ2-5; perhaps TRBD1 as D (5 bases). Trimming cost V 5 bases and J 4 bases, with 11 bases left between them. Germline CDR1 and CDR2: LGHDT and YNNKEL (reference sequence). The CDR3 is 13 residues long. Here the CDR3 reads CASSETARETQYF. The CDR3 DNA follows: TGTGCCAGCAGCGAGACAGCGAGAGAGACCCAGTACTTC.

The gene calls are TRBV10-3 and TRBJ1-2; tentative D call: TRBD1 (5 bases). The length of the CDR3 is 13 residues. Between the trimmed V and J ends, which lost 6 bases and 6 bases, there was a span of 14 bases. The V gene's germline CDR1 is ENHRY and CDR2 SYGVKD. The CDR3 spells CAISLDGANGYTF. The CDR3 region has the DNA TGTGCCATCAGCCTCGATGGGGCGAATGGCTACACCTTC.

This clone has only a few counts. The rearrangement joins TRBV6-2 or TRBV6-3 to TRBJ1-1; a possible D gene is TRBD1 (5 bases). The V end lost 2 bases, the J end lost 4 bases, and 8 bases lay between the germline ends. The germline CDR1 and CDR2 sequences are MNHEY and SVGEGT. The CDR3 covers 13 residues. CDR3 loop: CASSYLGGTEAFF. CDR3 nucleotide sequence: TGTGCCAGCAGTTACCTCGGGGGCACTGAAGCTTTCTTT.